This T cell receptor beta chain appears in the sequencing data of a study of control samples from healthy donors and cancer patients. Clones were read by immunoSEQ multiplex PCR, and TCRdb kept only the in-frame ones, dropping some. Counted here are over 100,000 clones, 90% to 95% occurring once; the ten biggest clones make up 2% to 2.5%. Germline CDR1 KGHSH, CDR2 LQKENI. This CDR3 has 15 amino acids. The V end lost 2 bases, the J end lost 4 bases, and 14 bases lay between the germline ends. The rearrangement links TRBV18 to TRBJ1-2, with D tentatively TRBD1 (5 bases). This TCR came from a woman in her late teens or twenties in good health. Input material: blood. The CDR3 DNA follows: TGTGCCAGCTCACCAGGGGCAGGGATGGCCTATGGCTACACCTTC. Translated, it gives CASSPGAGMAYGYTF.